The clone carrying this TCR beta chain was recorded at least ten times. Its specificity is not known. The sample belongs to a study of early T cells in non-severe SARS-CoV-2 infection. Study outcomes and limitations: Anti-spike CD8 responses were favored by VDJdb matching, which missed private and CD4 specificities.

The CDR3 length is 15 residues. Germline V gene lookup returns CDR1 LGHDT and CDR2 YNNKEL (reference sequence). J gave up 0 bases and V 4 bases, and 6 bases lay outside the gene matches. Unique molecular identifiers tagged individual cDNA molecules. TCRdb re-derived calls from the 5' RACE reads in MiXCR, one entry per CDR3 protein. The table records fewer than 120,000 distinct CDR3 sequences, around 13% of them present only once. This material consisted of whole blood, taken at baseline. The J gene is TRBJ2-7, the V gene TRBV3-1; 7 nucleotides line up with TRBD2. The TCR sequence derives from an adult who was a healthcare worker with PCR-confirmed SARS-CoV-2 infection or an uninfected control (not recorded which). This CDR3 reads CASSRSGGSSYEQYF. In nucleotides, the CDR3 is TGTGCCAGCAGCCGCTCCGGGGGGAGCTCCTACGAGCAGTACTTC.